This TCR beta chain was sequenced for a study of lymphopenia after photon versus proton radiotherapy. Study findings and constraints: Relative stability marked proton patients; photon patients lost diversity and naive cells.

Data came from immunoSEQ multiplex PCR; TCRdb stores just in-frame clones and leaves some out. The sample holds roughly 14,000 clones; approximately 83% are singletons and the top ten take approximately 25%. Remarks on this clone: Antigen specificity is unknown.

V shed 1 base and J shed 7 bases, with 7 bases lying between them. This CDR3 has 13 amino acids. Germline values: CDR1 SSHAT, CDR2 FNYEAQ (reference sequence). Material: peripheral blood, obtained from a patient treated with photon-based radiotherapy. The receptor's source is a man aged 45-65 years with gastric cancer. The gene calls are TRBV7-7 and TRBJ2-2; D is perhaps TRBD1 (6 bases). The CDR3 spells CASSLDRDGELFF. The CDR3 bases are TGTGCCAGCAGCTTAGACAGGGACGGGGAGCTGTTTTTT.